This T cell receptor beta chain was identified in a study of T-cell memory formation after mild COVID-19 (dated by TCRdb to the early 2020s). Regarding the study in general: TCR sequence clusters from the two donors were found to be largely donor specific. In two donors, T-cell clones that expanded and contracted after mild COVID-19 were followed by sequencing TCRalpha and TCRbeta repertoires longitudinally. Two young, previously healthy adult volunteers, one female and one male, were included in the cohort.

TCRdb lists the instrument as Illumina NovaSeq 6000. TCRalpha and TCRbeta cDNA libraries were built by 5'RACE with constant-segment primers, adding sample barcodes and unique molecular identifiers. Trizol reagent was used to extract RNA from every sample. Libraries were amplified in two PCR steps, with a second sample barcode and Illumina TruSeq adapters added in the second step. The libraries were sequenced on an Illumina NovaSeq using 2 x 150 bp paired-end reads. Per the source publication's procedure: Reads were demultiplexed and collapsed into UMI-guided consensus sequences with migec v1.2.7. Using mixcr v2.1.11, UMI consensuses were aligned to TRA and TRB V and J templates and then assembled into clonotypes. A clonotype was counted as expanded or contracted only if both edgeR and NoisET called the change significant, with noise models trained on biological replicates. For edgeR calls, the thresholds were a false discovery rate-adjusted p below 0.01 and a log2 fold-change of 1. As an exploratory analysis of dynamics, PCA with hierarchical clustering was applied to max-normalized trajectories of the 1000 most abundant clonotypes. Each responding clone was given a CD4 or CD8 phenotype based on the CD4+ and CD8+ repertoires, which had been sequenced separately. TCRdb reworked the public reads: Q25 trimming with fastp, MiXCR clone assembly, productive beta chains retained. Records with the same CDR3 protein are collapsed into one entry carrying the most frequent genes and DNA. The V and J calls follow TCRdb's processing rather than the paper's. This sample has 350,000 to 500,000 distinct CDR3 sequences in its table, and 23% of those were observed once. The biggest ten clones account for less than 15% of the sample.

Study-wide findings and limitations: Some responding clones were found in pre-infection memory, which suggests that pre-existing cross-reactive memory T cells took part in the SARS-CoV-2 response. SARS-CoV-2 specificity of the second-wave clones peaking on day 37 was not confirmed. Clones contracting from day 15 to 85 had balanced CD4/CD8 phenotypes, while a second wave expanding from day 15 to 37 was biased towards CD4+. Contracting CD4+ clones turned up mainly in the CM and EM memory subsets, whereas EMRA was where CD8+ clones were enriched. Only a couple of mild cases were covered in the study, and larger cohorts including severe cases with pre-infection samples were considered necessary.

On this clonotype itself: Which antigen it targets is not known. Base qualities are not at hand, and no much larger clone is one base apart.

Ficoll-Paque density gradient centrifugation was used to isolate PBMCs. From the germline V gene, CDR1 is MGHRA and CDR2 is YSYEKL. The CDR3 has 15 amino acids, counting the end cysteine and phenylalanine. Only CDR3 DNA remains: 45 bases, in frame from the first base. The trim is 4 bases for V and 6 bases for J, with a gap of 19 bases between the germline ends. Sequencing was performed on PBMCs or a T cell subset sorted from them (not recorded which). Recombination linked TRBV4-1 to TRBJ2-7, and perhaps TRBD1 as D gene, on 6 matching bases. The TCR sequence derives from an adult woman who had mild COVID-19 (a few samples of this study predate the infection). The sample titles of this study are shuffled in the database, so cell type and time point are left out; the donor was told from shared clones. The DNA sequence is TGCGCCAGCAGCCGAGACCCCGGGACACTGCTCGAGCAGTACTTC. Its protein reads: CASSRDPGTLLEQYF.